Listed below are T cell receptor beta chains from one sample, sequenced in a study of cytotoxic CD8 clonotypes in ibrutinib-treated CLL. Using immunoSEQ multiplex PCR, the repertoire was profiled, and TCRdb retains in-frame clones only, with some absent. The table includes some 130,000 clones, approximately 85% detected once. Sequences were derived from PBMCs, sampled after 24 months of ibrutinib treatment. The source of these receptors is a human donor with chronic lymphocytic leukemia. Both conserved end residues are part of each CDR3. A D gene is named only where the DNA matches it firmly. The size of a clone is reported for some rows only, either as once, few or many, or as a class for expanded clones.

d_call: TRBD1; clone_size: .; j_call: TRBJ2-6; v_call: TRBV28; cdr3_nt: TGTGCCAGCAGTTTTAGGGGACAGGGGTACTCTGGGGCCAACGTCCTGACTTTC; cdr3_aa: CASSFRGQGYSGANVLTF
d_call: .; clone_size: once; j_call: TRBJ2-7; v_call: TRBV6-5; cdr3_nt: TGTGCCAGCAGTAGACAGGTAGCCTACGAGCAGTACTTC; cdr3_aa: CASSRQVAYEQYF
d_call: .; clone_size: .; j_call: TRBJ2-6; v_call: TRBV7-3; cdr3_nt: TGTGCCAGCAGTCCTCCCGCCCATCCAGGGGCTCAGGGGGCCAACGTCCTGACTTTC; cdr3_aa: CASSPPAHPGAQGANVLTF
d_call: TRBD2; clone_size: .; j_call: TRBJ2-4; v_call: TRBV4-2; cdr3_nt: TGTGCCAGCAGCACCCCCGCGTATTCTAGCGGGAGTGACATTCAGTACTTC; cdr3_aa: CASSTPAYSSGSDIQYF
d_call: TRBD2; clone_size: .; j_call: TRBJ2-3; v_call: TRBV7-3; cdr3_nt: TGTGCCAGCGGGACTAGCGGGGGGACCTTCACAGATACGCAGTATTTT; cdr3_aa: CASGTSGGTFTDTQYF
d_call: .; clone_size: .; j_call: TRBJ1-2; v_call: TRBV6-1; cdr3_nt: TGTGCCAGCAGTTCGGGACGGCCCTATGGCTACACCTTC; cdr3_aa: CASSSGRPYGYTF
d_call: .; clone_size: .; j_call: TRBJ2-2; v_call: TRBV18; cdr3_nt: TGTGCCAGCTCGGCACAGGTGACCGGGGAGCTGTTTTTT; cdr3_aa: CASSAQVTGELFF
d_call: .; clone_size: .; j_call: TRBJ1-2; v_call: TRBV2; cdr3_nt: TGTGCCAGCAGTGCGACTCCCGGGATTTTATATGGCTACACCTTC; cdr3_aa: CASSATPGILYGYTF
d_call: .; clone_size: .; j_call: TRBJ1-5; v_call: TRBV7-2; cdr3_nt: TGTGCCAGCAGCCTTAGACCGCGCAATCAGCCCCAGCATTTT; cdr3_aa: CASSLRPRNQPQHF
d_call: .; clone_size: .; j_call: TRBJ1-1; v_call: TRBV6-5; cdr3_nt: TGTGCCAGCAGTTACTCGGGGTATGGGGGGAACACTGAAGCTTTCTTT; cdr3_aa: CASSYSGYGGNTEAFF
d_call: .; clone_size: .; j_call: TRBJ2-7; v_call: TRBV6-6; cdr3_nt: TGTGCCAGCAGTTTGCAGGGTCTATACTACGAGCAGTACTTC; cdr3_aa: CASSLQGLYYEQYF
d_call: .; clone_size: few; j_call: TRBJ2-2; v_call: TRBV19; cdr3_nt: TGTGCCAGTAGTAGAGGACAGAGAAACACCGGGGAGCTGTTTTTT; cdr3_aa: CASSRGQRNTGELFF
d_call: TRBD1; clone_size: .; j_call: TRBJ2-2; v_call: TRBV5-1; cdr3_nt: TGCGCCAGCAGACCCGGGACAGGGTGGAACACCGGGGAGCTGTTTTTT; cdr3_aa: CASRPGTGWNTGELFF
d_call: TRBD1; clone_size: .; j_call: TRBJ1-1; v_call: TRBV28; cdr3_nt: TGTGCCAGCAATAGTTGGGGAGGACAGGGCGATGAGGAGACTTTT; cdr3_aa: CASNSWGGQGDEETF
d_call: TRBD1; clone_size: once; j_call: TRBJ2-3; v_call: TRBV29-1; cdr3_nt: TGCAGCGTTTTGGACCGGGACAGGGTAGGTGCAGATACGCAGTATTTT; cdr3_aa: CSVLDRDRVGADTQYF
d_call: .; clone_size: .; j_call: TRBJ2-3; v_call: TRBV11-2; cdr3_nt: TGTGCCAGCAGCTTCAGCACAGATACGCAGTATTTT; cdr3_aa: CASSFSTDTQYF
d_call: .; clone_size: .; j_call: TRBJ2-3; v_call: TRBV19; cdr3_nt: TGTGCCAGTAGTATAGCAGGGTCCCTCGCCACAGATACGCAGTATTTT; cdr3_aa: CASSIAGSLATDTQYF
d_call: .; clone_size: .; j_call: TRBJ2-1; v_call: TRBV19; cdr3_nt: TGTGCCAGTAGTCTGCCGGGACTGAGCATCAATGAGCAGTTCTTC; cdr3_aa: CASSLPGLSINEQFF
d_call: .; clone_size: .; j_call: TRBJ2-7; v_call: TRBV4-1; cdr3_nt: TGCGCCAGCAGCCAAGACGGACTATCCCCGAACTACGAGCAGTACTTC; cdr3_aa: CASSQDGLSPNYEQYF
d_call: .; clone_size: once; j_call: TRBJ2-1; v_call: TRBV27; cdr3_nt: TGTGCCAGCTCCTCACCGGCGTACAATGAGCAGTTCTTC; cdr3_aa: CASSSPAYNEQFF
d_call: .; clone_size: .; j_call: TRBJ1-1; v_call: TRBV10-3; cdr3_nt: TGTGCCACAACGACAGGGAACACTGAAGCTTTCTTT; cdr3_aa: CATTTGNTEAFF
d_call: TRBD1; clone_size: once; j_call: TRBJ2-1; v_call: TRBV14; cdr3_nt: TGTGCCAGCAGCCGTGGAGACAGGGGGGCCTCTTTGAGAAATGAGCAGTTCTTC; cdr3_aa: CASSRGDRGASLRNEQFF
d_call: TRBD2; clone_size: .; j_call: TRBJ2-3; v_call: TRBV7-2; cdr3_nt: TGTGCCAGCAGCCCTAGACTAGCGGGAGTTATGGGCGGCACAGATACGCAGTATTTT; cdr3_aa: CASSPRLAGVMGGTDTQYF
d_call: .; clone_size: .; j_call: TRBJ2-7; v_call: TRBV5-4; cdr3_nt: TGTGCCAGCAGCTCACATGGGGGGTCCTACGAGCAGTACTTC; cdr3_aa: CASSSHGGSYEQYF
d_call: TRBD1; clone_size: .; j_call: TRBJ2-7; v_call: TRBV7-7; cdr3_nt: TGTGCCAGCAGCGAGGGACAGGGGGCGGGGGAGCAGTACTTC; cdr3_aa: CASSEGQGAGEQYF
d_call: TRBD1; clone_size: .; j_call: TRBJ1-1; v_call: TRBV4-1; cdr3_nt: TGCGCCAGCAGGGTAACCGGGACAGGGAACACTGAAGCTTTCTTT; cdr3_aa: CASRVTGTGNTEAFF
d_call: .; clone_size: .; j_call: TRBJ2-7; v_call: TRBV7-8; cdr3_nt: TGTGCCAGCAGCCAAAAGGACAGTTTCTACGAGCAGTACTTC; cdr3_aa: CASSQKDSFYEQYF
d_call: .; clone_size: few; j_call: TRBJ2-5; v_call: TRBV6-6; cdr3_nt: TGTGCCAGCACCGGGACTGGTCTTAGGTGGACCCAGTACTTC; cdr3_aa: CASTGTGLRWTQYF
d_call: .; clone_size: .; j_call: TRBJ2-1; v_call: TRBV2; cdr3_nt: TGTGCCAGCTGTCAGACCTGGGGCAATGAGCAGTTCTTC; cdr3_aa: CASCQTWGNEQFF
d_call: TRBD2; clone_size: .; j_call: TRBJ2-1; v_call: TRBV28; cdr3_nt: TGTGCCAGCAGACCCGGGACTAGCGGGAGTAATGAGCAGTTCTTC; cdr3_aa: CASRPGTSGSNEQFF
d_call: TRBD1; clone_size: .; j_call: TRBJ2-7; v_call: TRBV27; cdr3_nt: TGTGCCAGCAGAGGGACAGTGAATGCCTACGAGCAGTACTTC; cdr3_aa: CASRGTVNAYEQYF
d_call: .; clone_size: .; j_call: TRBJ1-1; v_call: TRBV28; cdr3_nt: TGTGCCAGCAGTTTATCCACTCCTATGACCCGACGGGACACTGAAGCTTTCTTT; cdr3_aa: CASSLSTPMTRRDTEAFF
d_call: .; clone_size: .; j_call: TRBJ2-7; v_call: TRBV19; cdr3_nt: TGTGCCAGTAGTTACCAAGGGACGAACTCCTACGAGCAGTACTTC; cdr3_aa: CASSYQGTNSYEQYF
d_call: .; clone_size: .; j_call: TRBJ1-5; v_call: TRBV4-3; cdr3_nt: TGCGCCAGCAGCCAAGTCATGGGGGTGACTCAGCCCCAGCATTTT; cdr3_aa: CASSQVMGVTQPQHF
d_call: .; clone_size: .; j_call: TRBJ2-1; v_call: TRBV19; cdr3_nt: TGTGCCAGTAGTTTAAGGAGGACTGGGAATGAGCAGTTCTTC; cdr3_aa: CASSLRRTGNEQFF
d_call: .; clone_size: once; j_call: TRBJ1-3; v_call: TRBV7-6; cdr3_nt: TGTGCCAGCAGCGCAGAGCCAGCAAGGGGGACCATATATTTT; cdr3_aa: CASSAEPARGTIYF
d_call: TRBD2; clone_size: .; j_call: TRBJ2-1; v_call: TRBV5-4; cdr3_nt: TGTGCCAGCAGCCTGCAGGGACTAGCGGACAATGAGCAGTTCTTC; cdr3_aa: CASSLQGLADNEQFF
d_call: TRBD1; clone_size: .; j_call: TRBJ1-3; v_call: TRBV28; cdr3_nt: TGTGCCAGCAGTAGACGGACAGGGTTGGGAAACACCATATATTTT; cdr3_aa: CASSRRTGLGNTIYF
d_call: TRBD1; clone_size: .; j_call: TRBJ1-5; v_call: TRBV28; cdr3_nt: TGTGCCAGCAAGGGGACAGAGCGAAATCAGCCCCAGCATTTT; cdr3_aa: CASKGTERNQPQHF
d_call: TRBD1; clone_size: once; j_call: TRBJ2-7; v_call: TRBV27; cdr3_nt: TGTGCCAGCAGTGCCGGGACAGGGGCCTACGAGCAGTACTTC; cdr3_aa: CASSAGTGAYEQYF
d_call: .; clone_size: .; j_call: TRBJ1-1; v_call: TRBV4-2; cdr3_nt: TGTGCCAGCAGCCAAGATAAGGGGCGGAACACTGAAGCTTTCTTT; cdr3_aa: CASSQDKGRNTEAFF
d_call: TRBD1; clone_size: .; j_call: TRBJ2-7; v_call: TRBV7-2; cdr3_nt: TGTGCCAGCAGCTTAGGGGGGACAGGGAGTGTGCAGTACTTC; cdr3_aa: CASSLGGTGSVQYF
d_call: TRBD1; clone_size: .; j_call: TRBJ2-7; v_call: TRBV27; cdr3_nt: TGTGCCAGCAGTCCCTCTTTCCGGGACAGCCACTACGAGCAGTACTTC; cdr3_aa: CASSPSFRDSHYEQYF
d_call: TRBD1; clone_size: .; j_call: TRBJ2-3; v_call: TRBV2; cdr3_nt: TGTGCCAGCAGTACAGGGGTCACAGATACGCAGTATTTT; cdr3_aa: CASSTGVTDTQYF
d_call: .; clone_size: .; j_call: TRBJ1-3; v_call: TRBV18; cdr3_nt: TGTGCCAGCTCACCACGAGGTCCGGAGCGGGCGAGCTCTGGAAACACCATATATTTT; cdr3_aa: CASSPRGPERASSGNTIYF
d_call: .; clone_size: .; j_call: TRBJ2-1; v_call: TRBV6-6; cdr3_nt: TGTGCCAGCAGACCCAGGGGGGGAGGGAATGAGCAGTTCTTC; cdr3_aa: CASRPRGGGNEQFF
d_call: .; clone_size: .; j_call: TRBJ2-7; v_call: TRBV5-3; cdr3_nt: TGTGCCAGAAGCTTGGAAGGCTACGAGCAGTACTTC; cdr3_aa: CARSLEGYEQYF
d_call: TRBD1; clone_size: .; j_call: TRBJ1-1; v_call: TRBV2; cdr3_nt: TGTGCCGGGGGACAGGGTGGCACTGAAGCTTTCTTT; cdr3_aa: CAGGQGGTEAFF
d_call: .; clone_size: .; j_call: TRBJ1-2; v_call: TRBV28; cdr3_nt: TGTGCCAGCAGTTTGGTCAGGCAGGGCTATGGCTACACCTTC; cdr3_aa: CASSLVRQGYGYTF
d_call: .; clone_size: .; j_call: TRBJ2-2; v_call: TRBV5-6; cdr3_nt: TGTGCCAGCAGCCTCCGGGAAATTAAGACCGGGGAGCTGTTTTTT; cdr3_aa: CASSLREIKTGELFF